Only a few counts were recorded for the clone carrying this T cell receptor beta chain. TCRdb re-derived calls from the 5' RACE reads in MiXCR, one entry per CDR3 protein. The sample contains tens of thousands of distinct CDR3 sequences, 26% of which appear only once. CDR1 is DFQATT, CDR2 SNEGSKA, per germline (reference sequence). With 5 bases removed from V and 0 bases from J, the gap between germline ends came to 2 bases. The CDR3 loop spans 11 amino acids. V gene TRBV20-1 combines with J gene TRBJ1-3, with D hard to call. The clonotype was recovered from a female donor with breast cancer. Sequences were obtained from naive CD4+ T cells sorted from a lymph node. This sample's subset: naive CD4+ T cells, CD4+CD45RA+CD25-. The CDR3 sequence: CSAASGNTIYF. The DNA for the CDR3 is TGCAGTGCTGCCTCTGGAAACACCATATATTTT.